Reported below is one TCR beta chain. Its antigen is currently not known. No base qualities exist here, and no much larger clone lies one base off it. TCRbeta CDR3 regions were amplified from genomic DNA by means of the immunoSEQ Assay, a bias-controlled multiplex PCR. The source study handled its data this way. Within the assay, amplification of reference gene primers was used to estimate how many nucleated cells each sample contained. To quantify the absolute abundance of each unique TCRbeta CDR3 rearrangement, sequence reads were collapsed and filtered. For each sample, productive Simpson clonality was calculated as the square root of Simpson's diversity index over productive rearrangements. TCRdb retrieved this table from immuneACCESS and kept in-frame rearrangements only. Not all clones are present; in checked studies, unresolved V genes account for under half, and no reason is known for the remainder. Clonal size and the V and J genes are those of that table, whereas D and trimming came from the DNA. In this sample the table shows over 250,000 clones, approximately 89% of which occur a single time. Of the sample, around 13% is held by the ten largest clones.

The entry originates in a study of blood T cell repertoires in COVID-19 (dated by TCRdb to the early 2020s). Background on the whole study: Samples from collaborators originated in the United States, Italy and Spain and spanned both the acute and convalescent phases of COVID-19. Deeply sampled blood TCRbeta repertoires from subjects exposed to, actively infected with, or recovered from COVID-19 were included in the dataset. Where available, HLA class I and class II types were taken from metadata supplied by the sample provider and were not determined by assay-based typing. The sample metadata nearly always contained a de-identified subject ID, COVID-19 status, age in years and sex. A freely available public database, intended as a resource for researchers studying the immune response to SARS-CoV-2, is where the repertoires were released. The prospective study material was composed of cDNA or gDNA derived from T cells, B-cell-depleted T cells, or PBMCs. The samples were drawn from two sources: the first 160 participants of the ongoing ImmuneRACE study, and 950 to 1,500 subjects contributed by 6 global collaborators. The study at large found these results: How much clinical and demographic metadata was included differed by source and by participant, and the metadata was provided uncurated.

Whole blood was collected in K2EDTA tubes by collaborating institutions according to the institutions' own protocols. Collaborator samples were shipped for TCRbeta analysis as frozen whole blood, isolated PBMCs, or DNA extracted from either sample type. CDR1 SGHTA and CDR2 FQGNSA are derived from the germline V gene. Spanning cysteine to phenylalanine, the CDR3 consists of 13 amino acids. Just CDR3 DNA is preserved here, 39 bases in frame from base 1. The germline V and J ends show losses of 5 bases and 6 bases respectively, and no gene match explains 3 bases of the junction. The sequence derives from an older woman with acute or convalescent COVID-19. Rearrangement joined TRBV7-2 to TRBJ1-2; 10 nucleotides in the junction match TRBD1. The source material was peripheral blood. The DNA is as follows: TGTGCCAGCAGCAGGGGACAGGGGAATGGCTACACCTTC. Its translation is CASSRGQGNGYTF.